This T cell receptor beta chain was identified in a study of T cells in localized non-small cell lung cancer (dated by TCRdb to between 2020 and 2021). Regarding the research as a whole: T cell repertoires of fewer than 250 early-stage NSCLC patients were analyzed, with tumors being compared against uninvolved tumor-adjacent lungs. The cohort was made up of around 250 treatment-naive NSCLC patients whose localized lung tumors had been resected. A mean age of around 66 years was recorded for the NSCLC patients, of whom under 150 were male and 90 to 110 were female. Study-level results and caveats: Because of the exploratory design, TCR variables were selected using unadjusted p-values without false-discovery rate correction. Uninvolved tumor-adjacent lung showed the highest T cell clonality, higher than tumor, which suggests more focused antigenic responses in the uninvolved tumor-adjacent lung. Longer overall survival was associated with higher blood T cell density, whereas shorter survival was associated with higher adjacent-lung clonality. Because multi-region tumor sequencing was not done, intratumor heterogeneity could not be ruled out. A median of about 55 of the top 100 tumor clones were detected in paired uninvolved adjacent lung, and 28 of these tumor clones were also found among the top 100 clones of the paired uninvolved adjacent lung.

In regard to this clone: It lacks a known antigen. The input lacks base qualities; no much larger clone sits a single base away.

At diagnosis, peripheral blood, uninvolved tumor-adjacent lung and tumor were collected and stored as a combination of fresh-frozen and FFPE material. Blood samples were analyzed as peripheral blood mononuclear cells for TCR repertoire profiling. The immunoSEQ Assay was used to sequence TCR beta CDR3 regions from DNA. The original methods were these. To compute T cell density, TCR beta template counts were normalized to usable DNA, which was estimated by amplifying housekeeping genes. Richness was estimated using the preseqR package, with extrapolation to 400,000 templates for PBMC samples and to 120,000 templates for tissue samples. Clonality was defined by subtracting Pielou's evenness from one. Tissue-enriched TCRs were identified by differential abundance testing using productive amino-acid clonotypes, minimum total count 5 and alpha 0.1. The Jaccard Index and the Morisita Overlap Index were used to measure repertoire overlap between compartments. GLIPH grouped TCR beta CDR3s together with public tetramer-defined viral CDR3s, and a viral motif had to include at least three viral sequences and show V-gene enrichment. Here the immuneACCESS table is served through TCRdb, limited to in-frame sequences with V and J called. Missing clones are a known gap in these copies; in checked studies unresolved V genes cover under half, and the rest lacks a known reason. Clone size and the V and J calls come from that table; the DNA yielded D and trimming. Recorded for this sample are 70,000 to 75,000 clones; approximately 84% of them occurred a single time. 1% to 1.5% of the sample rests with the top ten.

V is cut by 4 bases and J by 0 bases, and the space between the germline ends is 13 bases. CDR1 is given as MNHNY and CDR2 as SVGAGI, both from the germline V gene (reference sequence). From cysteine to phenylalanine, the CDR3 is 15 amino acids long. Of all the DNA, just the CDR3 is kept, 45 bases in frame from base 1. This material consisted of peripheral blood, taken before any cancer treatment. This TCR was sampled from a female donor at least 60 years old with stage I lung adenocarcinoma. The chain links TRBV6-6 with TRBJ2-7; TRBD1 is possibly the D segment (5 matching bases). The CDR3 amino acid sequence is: CASSFPGAASYEQYF. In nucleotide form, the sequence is TGTGCCAGCAGTTTCCCTGGGGCAGCCTCCTACGAGCAGTACTTC.